What follows is one T cell receptor (beta chain) and its context. This entry belongs to a study of T-cell reconstitution after alpha-beta-depleted transplantation in children. Unique molecular identifiers were incorporated during preparation of the TCRbeta library. TCRdb processed the PCR reads anew with MiXCR; each CDR3 protein has one entry. The sample carries 780,000 or so distinct CDR3 sequences, roughly 15% recorded once. This CDR3 has 15 amino acids. Germline V lookup: CDR1 GTSNPN, CDR2 SVGIG (reference sequence). With 4 bases removed from V and 6 bases from J, the gap between germline ends came to 18 bases.

This specimen was PBMCs, mostly from graft donor cells, taken 360 days after TCRalphabeta/CD19-depleted stem cell transplant. The chain combines TRBV30 with TRBJ2-2; D ambiguous. This receptor was obtained from a male patient younger than 18 who had a stem cell transplant for acute lymphoblastic leukemia, so the T cells may come from the graft donor. CDR3 nucleotides: TGTGCCTGGACCTCACTAAGTCTTCTATCCGGGGAGCTGTTTTTT. Translation gives CAWTSLSLLSGELFF.